The 9 T cell receptor beta chains listed next were all sequenced from one sample in a study of beta chain features in type 1 diabetes. Broader study findings: Moderate yet significant TCRB CDR3 shortening was seen in Type 1 diabetes patients in all four CD4+ subsets.

Reverse transcribing all isolated RNA meant expressed TCRB transcripts were sequenced. Sequencing was performed with immunoSEQ multiplex PCR; in TCRdb, only in-frame clones are kept and a portion is missing. This table holds hundreds of thousands of clones, around 15% found once. Their antigens are not known. What was sequenced was naive CD4+ T cells from blood. The receptors shown here come from a man aged 18 to 30 with type 1 diabetes.

In this sample, this clone turned up a few times. The chain has TRBV7-2 and TRBJ2-1; weak D call: TRBD2 (6 bases). The V end lost 5 bases, the J end lost 1 base, and 15 bases lay between the germline ends. The CDR3 is 16 amino acids. The germline V gene has CDR1 SGHTA and CDR2 FQGNSA. The CDR3 DNA sequence: TGTGCCAGCAGCCCGGGACTCGTAATATCCTACAATGAGCAGTTCTTC. Translating gives CASSPGLVISYNEQFF.

The genes are TRBV7-9 and TRBJ1-6, with no clear D. The V gene's germline CDR1 is SEHNR and CDR2 FQNEAQ (reference sequence). The CDR3 is 17 amino acids. The ends were cut back, 4 bases at V and 10 bases at J, with 23 bases in the middle. DNA of the CDR3: TGTGCCAGCAGCTACGGGCTCCGGAGGGAGGGAGGGTCACCCCTCCACTTT. Protein: CASSYGLRREGGSPLHF.

This clone has just a few counts. The V call is TRBV30, the J call TRBJ1-2; maybe TRBD1 (5 bases). Deletions cut 4 bases from V and 0 bases from J, with 9 bases between. Germline V gene lookup returns CDR1 GTSNPN and CDR2 SVGIG (reference sequence). The CDR3 extends over 13 amino acids. CDR3 DNA: TGTGCCTGGAAACAGGCAGCTAACTATGGCTACACCTTC. Protein product: CAWKQAANYGYTF.

V and J are TRBV28 and TRBJ2-4; D gene ambiguous. In germline, CDR1 is MDHEN, CDR2 SYDVKM. The V end was cut by 7 bases, the J end by 5 bases, with 6 bases between. CDR3 size: 11 residues. The CDR3 DNA follows: TGTGCCAGCATGGGTGAAAACATTCAGTACTTC. As protein: CASMGENIQYF.

V gene TRBV30 combines with J gene TRBJ2-3, with TRBD2 matching 10 bases. V dropped 4 bases and J dropped 13; count of bases not matched to a gene: 11. This CDR3 has 13 residues. The germline CDR1 and CDR2 sequences are GTSNPN and SVGIG (reference sequence). In DNA form, the CDR3 reads TGTGCCTGGACCAGCCTTCTAGCGGGAGTCAAGTATTTT. It specifies CAWTSLLAGVKYF.

This chain connects TRBV5-4 to TRBJ2-3; tentatively, D is TRBD2 (7 bases). The CDR3 covers 17 residues. V was trimmed by 4 bases and J by 3 bases, leaving 21 bases between them. Germline values: CDR1 SGHNT, CDR2 YYREEE (reference sequence). The CDR3 DNA is TGTGCCAGCAGCCCCCTGGGAGGGGGACGAGGGACAGATACGCAGTATTTT. This encodes CASSPLGGGRGTDTQYF.

Only a few counts were recorded for this clone. CDR3 protein: CASSIGRGNEQFF. The CDR3 DNA reads as TGTGCCAGTAGTATAGGACGAGGCAATGAGCAGTTCTTC. J is TRBJ2-1 and V is TRBV19; D gene uncertain. CDR1 is LNHDA, CDR2 SQIVND, per germline (reference sequence). V was pared by 1 base and J by 6 bases, with 7 bases between. There are 13 residues in the CDR3.

The chain joins TRBV30 to TRBJ1-3; maybe TRBD1 (6 bases). Germline V lookup: CDR1 GTSNPN, CDR2 SVGIG (reference sequence). Trimming left V 0 bases short and J 3 bases short, with 18 bases between. This CDR3 spans 17 amino acids. CDR3 bases: TGTGCCTGGAGTGTATGGAGGGCCAGGGGAAATGGAAACACCATATATTTT. Translation: CAWSVWRARGNGNTIYF.

J is TRBJ1-5 and V is TRBV6-6; a possible D gene is TRBD1 (5 bases). Trimming cost V 7 bases and J 4 bases, with 11 bases left between them. CDR3 length: 13 amino acids. Germline-derived CDR1 and CDR2 are MNHNY and SVGAGI (reference sequence). CDR3 region: CASTLTVNQPQHF. CDR3 bases: TGTGCCAGCACCTTGACAGTAAATCAGCCCCAGCATTTT.